This is a list of T cell receptor beta chains from one sample in a study of T cell changes during pregnancy in multiple sclerosis. Clones were read by immunoSEQ multiplex PCR, and TCRdb kept only the in-frame ones, dropping some. The sample yields about 44,000 clones, around nine tenths seen once. The sequences come from CD4+ T cells from peripheral blood mononuclear cells, collected before pregnancy. The receptors originated from a female donor with multiple sclerosis, enrolled in a pregnancy study. The CDR3 runs from the conserved cysteine through the conserved F or W. A D gene is named only where the DNA matches it firmly. Clone size, where shown, is once, few, many, or a class for clones that have expanded.

d_gene: TRBD2
abundance: -
v_gene: TRBV5-4
j_gene: TRBJ2-2
CDR3aa: CASSLLAGGPGGELFF
CDR3nt: TGTGCCAGCAGCTTGCTGGCGGGAGGGCCGGGCGGGGAGCTGTTTTTT

d_gene: -
abundance: -
v_gene: TRBV2
j_gene: TRBJ2-3
CDR3aa: CASNVGVLGTDTQYF
CDR3nt: TGTGCCAGCAATGTCGGGGTTTTGGGCACAGATACGCAGTATTTT

d_gene: -
abundance: once
v_gene: TRBV6-5
j_gene: TRBJ1-2
CDR3aa: CASSYSGGLGYGYTF
CDR3nt: TGTGCCAGCAGTTACTCTGGGGGCCTTGGCTATGGCTACACCTTC

d_gene: TRBD1
abundance: -
v_gene: TRBV5-1
j_gene: TRBJ1-1
CDR3aa: CASSFSGGMTEAFF
CDR3nt: TGCGCCAGCAGCTTTTCAGGGGGCATGACTGAAGCTTTCTTT

d_gene: TRBD1
abundance: -
v_gene: TRBV27
j_gene: TRBJ2-2
CDR3aa: CASSLNGQGHTGELFF
CDR3nt: TGTGCCAGCAGTTTAAACGGACAGGGCCACACCGGGGAGCTGTTTTTT

d_gene: -
abundance: -
v_gene: TRBV29-1
j_gene: TRBJ1-2
CDR3aa: CSVDAGVDGYTF
CDR3nt: TGCAGCGTTGATGCAGGGGTCGATGGCTACACCTTC

d_gene: -
abundance: -
v_gene: TRBV9
j_gene: TRBJ1-2
CDR3aa: CASSPDGFRVPVPYGYTF
CDR3nt: TGTGCCAGCAGCCCAGATGGGTTCCGGGTCCCGGTCCCGTATGGCTACACCTTC

d_gene: -
abundance: -
v_gene: TRBV15
j_gene: TRBJ2-3
CDR3aa: CATSGLSDTQYF
CDR3nt: TGTGCCACCAGCGGACTGTCAGATACGCAGTATTTT

d_gene: -
abundance: -
v_gene: TRBV19
j_gene: TRBJ1-1
CDR3aa: CASSRALEAFF
CDR3nt: TGTGCCAGTAGTAGGGCACTTGAAGCTTTCTTT

d_gene: TRBD1
abundance: -
v_gene: TRBV5-1
j_gene: TRBJ1-5
CDR3aa: CASSPGQSNQPQHF
CDR3nt: TGCGCCAGCAGCCCGGGACAGAGCAATCAGCCCCAGCATTTT

d_gene: TRBD2
abundance: -
v_gene: TRBV7-7
j_gene: TRBJ2-2
CDR3aa: CASSLAGGPTGELFF
CDR3nt: TGTGCCAGCAGCTTGGCGGGGGGGCCTACCGGGGAGCTGTTTTTT

d_gene: -
abundance: -
v_gene: TRBV9
j_gene: TRBJ1-5
CDR3aa: CASSVHLAQFQPQHF
CDR3nt: TGTGCCAGCAGCGTGCACCTAGCCCAGTTCCAGCCCCAGCATTTT

d_gene: TRBD2
abundance: -
v_gene: TRBV19
j_gene: TRBJ2-5
CDR3aa: CASSPGLAGQETQYF
CDR3nt: TGTGCCAGTAGTCCGGGACTAGCGGGGCAAGAGACCCAGTACTTC

d_gene: -
abundance: -
v_gene: TRBV5-4
j_gene: TRBJ2-1
CDR3aa: CASYLREDNEQFF
CDR3nt: TGTGCCAGCTACCTCCGGGAAGACAATGAGCAGTTCTTC

d_gene: -
abundance: -
v_gene: TRBV5-1
j_gene: TRBJ2-2
CDR3aa: CASSLGQGAGELFF
CDR3nt: TGCGCCAGCAGCTTGGGGCAGGGTGCCGGGGAGCTGTTTTTT

d_gene: -
abundance: -
v_gene: TRBV5-4
j_gene: TRBJ1-2
CDR3aa: CASSLPGRHGYTF
CDR3nt: TGTGCCAGCAGCTTGCCAGGAAGGCATGGCTACACCTTC